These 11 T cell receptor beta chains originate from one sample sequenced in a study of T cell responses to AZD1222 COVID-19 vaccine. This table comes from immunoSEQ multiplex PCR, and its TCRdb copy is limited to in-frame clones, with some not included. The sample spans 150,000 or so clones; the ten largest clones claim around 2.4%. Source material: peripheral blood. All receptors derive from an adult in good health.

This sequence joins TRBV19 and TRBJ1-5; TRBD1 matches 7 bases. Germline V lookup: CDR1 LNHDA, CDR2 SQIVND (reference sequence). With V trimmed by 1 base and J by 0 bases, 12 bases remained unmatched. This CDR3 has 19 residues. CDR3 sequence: CASSIGSSGQPYSNQPQHF. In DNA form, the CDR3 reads TGTGCCAGTAGTATAGGGTCGTCGGGACAGCCCTATAGCAATCAGCCCCAGCATTTT.

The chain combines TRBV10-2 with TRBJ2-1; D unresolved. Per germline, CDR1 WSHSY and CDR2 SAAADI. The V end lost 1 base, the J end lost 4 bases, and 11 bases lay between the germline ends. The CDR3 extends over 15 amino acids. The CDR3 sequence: CASSEFRPGYNEQFF. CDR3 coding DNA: TGCGCCAGCAGTGAGTTCCGACCCGGGTACAATGAGCAGTTCTTC.

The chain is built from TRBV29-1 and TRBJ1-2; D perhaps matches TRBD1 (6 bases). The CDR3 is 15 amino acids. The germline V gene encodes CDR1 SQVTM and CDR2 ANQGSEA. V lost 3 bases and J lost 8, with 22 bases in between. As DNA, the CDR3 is TGCAGCGTTGAGTTCTCTCCCGGGACAATCAGGGGCTACACCTTC. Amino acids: CSVEFSPGTIRGYTF.

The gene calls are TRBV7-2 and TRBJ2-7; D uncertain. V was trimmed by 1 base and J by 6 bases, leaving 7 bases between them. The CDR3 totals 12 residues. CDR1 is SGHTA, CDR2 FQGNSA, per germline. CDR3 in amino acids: CASSLDTGEQYF. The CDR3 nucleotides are TGTGCCAGCAGCTTAGACACCGGCGAGCAGTACTTC.

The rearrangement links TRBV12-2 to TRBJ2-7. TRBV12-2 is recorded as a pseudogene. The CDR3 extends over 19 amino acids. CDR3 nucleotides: TGTGCAAGTCGCTTAGCGCAACCGGGCCATAGTACGGAGCCCCTCGAGCAGTACTTC. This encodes CASRLAQPGHSTEPLEQYF.

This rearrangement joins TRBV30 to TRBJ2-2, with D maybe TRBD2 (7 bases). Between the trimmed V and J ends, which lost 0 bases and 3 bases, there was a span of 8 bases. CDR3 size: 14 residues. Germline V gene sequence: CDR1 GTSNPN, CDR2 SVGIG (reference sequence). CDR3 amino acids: CAWSVGGHTGELFF. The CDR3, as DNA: TGTGCCTGGAGTGTCGGGGGGCACACCGGGGAGCTGTTTTTT.

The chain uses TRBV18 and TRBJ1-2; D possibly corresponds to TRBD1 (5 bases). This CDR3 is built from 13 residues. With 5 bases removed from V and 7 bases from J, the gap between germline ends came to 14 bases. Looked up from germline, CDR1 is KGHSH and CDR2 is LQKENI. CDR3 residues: CASSNEGHRGYTF. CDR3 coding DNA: TGTGCCAGCTCAAATGAGGGGCACCGTGGCTACACCTTC.

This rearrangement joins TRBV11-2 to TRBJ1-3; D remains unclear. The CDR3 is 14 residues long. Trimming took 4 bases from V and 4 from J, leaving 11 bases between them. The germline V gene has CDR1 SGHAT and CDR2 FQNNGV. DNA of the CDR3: TGTGCCAGCAGCTCAAGCTCTCCCGGAAACACCATATATTTT. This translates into CASSSSSPGNTIYF.

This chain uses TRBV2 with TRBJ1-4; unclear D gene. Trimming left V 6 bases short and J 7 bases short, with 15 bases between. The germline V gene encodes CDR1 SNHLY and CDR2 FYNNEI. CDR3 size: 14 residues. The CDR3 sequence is CASRPDHRGEKLFF. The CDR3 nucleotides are TGTGCCAGCAGACCGGACCACCGGGGTGAAAAACTGTTTTTT.

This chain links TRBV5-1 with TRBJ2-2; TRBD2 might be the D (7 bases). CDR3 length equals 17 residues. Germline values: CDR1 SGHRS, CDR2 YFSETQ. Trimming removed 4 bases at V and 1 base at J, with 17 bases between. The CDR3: CASSLLGGGQNTGELFF. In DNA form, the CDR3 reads TGCGCCAGCAGCCTGTTGGGCGGGGGCCAGAACACCGGGGAGCTGTTTTTT.

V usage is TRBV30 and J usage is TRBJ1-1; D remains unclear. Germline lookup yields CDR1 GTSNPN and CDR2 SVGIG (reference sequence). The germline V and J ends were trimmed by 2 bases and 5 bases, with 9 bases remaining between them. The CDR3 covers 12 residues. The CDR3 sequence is CAWSSGRTEAFF. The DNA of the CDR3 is TGTGCCTGGAGTTCCGGGAGAACTGAAGCTTTCTTT.